The T cell receptor (beta chain) described here comes from a study of T-cell reconstitution after alpha-beta-depleted transplantation in children. This clonotype was detected only a few times. Unique molecular identifiers were used to barcode this TCRbeta library. TCRdb redid the calling of the PCR reads with MiXCR, one entry per CDR3 protein. The table includes about 230,000 distinct CDR3 sequences, more than 10% detected once. V was pared by 3 bases and J by 5 bases, with 17 bases between. The CDR3 is 15 amino acids. Germline V gives CDR1 SGHTS, CDR2 YDEGEE. The sequenced sample was PBMCs from the stem cell graft donor, obtained from the stem cell graft. V gene TRBV5-8 combines with J gene TRBJ2-5; TRBD1 might be the D (6 bases). The TCR comes from a human donor who donated a stem cell graft to a child with acute lymphoblastic leukemia. CDR3 bases: TGTGCCAGCAGCTCAACCAGGGGCCAGAGGGAGACCCAGTACTTC. Its protein product is CASSSTRGQRETQYF.